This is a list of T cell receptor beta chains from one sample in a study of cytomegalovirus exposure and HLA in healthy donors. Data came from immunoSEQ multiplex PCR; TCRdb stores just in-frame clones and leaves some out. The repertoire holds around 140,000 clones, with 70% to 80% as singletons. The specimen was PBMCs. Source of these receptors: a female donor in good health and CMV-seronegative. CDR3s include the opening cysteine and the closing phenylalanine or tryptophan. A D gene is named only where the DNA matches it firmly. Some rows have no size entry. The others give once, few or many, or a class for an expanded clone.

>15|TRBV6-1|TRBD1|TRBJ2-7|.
TGTGCCAGCAGTGAAACCGGACAGGGGGCCTACGAGCAGTACTTC
CASSETGQGAYEQYF
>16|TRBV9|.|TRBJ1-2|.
TGTGCCAGCAGCGGTAGTTGGGCAGTAGCTAACTATGGCTACACCTTC
CASSGSWAVANYGYTF
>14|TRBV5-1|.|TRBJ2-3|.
TGCGCCAGTCACGTCGGGGTAAGCACAGATACGCAGTATTTT
CASHVGVSTDTQYF
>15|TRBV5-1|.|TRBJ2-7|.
TGCGCCAGCAGCCAAGGACAGATCAGCTCCTACGAGCAGTACTTC
CASSQGQISSYEQYF
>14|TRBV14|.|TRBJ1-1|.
TGTGCCAGCAGCCGCCGGGGGACCAACACTGAAGCTTTCTTT
CASSRRGTNTEAFF
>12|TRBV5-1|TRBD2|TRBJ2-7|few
TGCGCCAGCCGGGAGGCAAGCCACGAGCAGTACTTC
CASREASHEQYF
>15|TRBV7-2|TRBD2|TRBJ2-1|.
TGTGCCAGCAGCATTCAGCGGGGCCGGGCAAATGAGCAGTTCTTC
CASSIQRGRANEQFF
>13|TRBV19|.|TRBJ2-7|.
TGTGCCAGTAGGGGCAGGGGATCCTACGAGCAGTACTTC
CASRGRGSYEQYF
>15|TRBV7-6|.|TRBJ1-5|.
TGTGCCAGCAGCTTAGGCAGGGATAGAGATCAGCCCCAGCATTTT
CASSLGRDRDQPQHF
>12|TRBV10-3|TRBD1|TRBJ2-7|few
TGTGCCATCAGTATCGACAGGGACGAGCAGTACTTC
CAISIDRDEQYF
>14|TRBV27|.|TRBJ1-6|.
TGTGCCAGCAGTTTAGGGACACATAATTCACCCCTCCACTTT
CASSLGTHNSPLHF
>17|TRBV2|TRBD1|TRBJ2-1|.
TGTGCCAGCAGCCTACCCGGGACAGGACTCTCCTACAATGAGCAGTTCTTC
CASSLPGTGLSYNEQFF
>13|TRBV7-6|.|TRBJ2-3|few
TGTGCCAGCAGCTCCCCGGTGATCGATACGCAGTATTTT
CASSSPVIDTQYF
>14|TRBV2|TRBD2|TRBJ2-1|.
TGTGCCAGCATAAGCCTAGCGGAGTACAATGAGCAGTTCTTC
CASISLAEYNEQFF
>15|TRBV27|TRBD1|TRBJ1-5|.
TGTGCCAGCAGTCCCGACAGGGTTGGCAATCAGCCCCAGCATTTT
CASSPDRVGNQPQHF
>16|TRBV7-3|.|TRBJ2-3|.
TGTGCCAGCAGCGACCGACCCGGAGGGGGCACAGATACGCAGTATTTT
CASSDRPGGGTDTQYF
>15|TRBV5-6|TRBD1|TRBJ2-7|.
TGTGCCAGCAGCCCATCCGGGACAGGGGGCAGCGAGCAGTACTTC
CASSPSGTGGSEQYF
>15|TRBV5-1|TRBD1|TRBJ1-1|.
TGCGCCAGCAGCGGAAAGGGACAGTTGAACACTGAAGCTTTCTTT
CASSGKGQLNTEAFF
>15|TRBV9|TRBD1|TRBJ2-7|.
TGTGCCAGCAGCTTCGAGGACAGGGGAGGATACGAGCAGTACTTC
CASSFEDRGGYEQYF
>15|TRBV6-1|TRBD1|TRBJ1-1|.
TGTGCCAGCAGTGAACCGGGACAGGGGAACACTGAAGCTTTCTTT
CASSEPGQGNTEAFF
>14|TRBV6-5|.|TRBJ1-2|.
TGTGCCAGCAGAGACCTGGGAGGGCCCTATGGCTACACCTTC
CASRDLGGPYGYTF
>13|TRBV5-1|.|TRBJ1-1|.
TGCGCCAGCAGCTTGGTAGGGGCACATGAAGCTTTCTTT
CASSLVGAHEAFF
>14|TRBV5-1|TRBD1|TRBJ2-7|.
TGCGCCAGCAGCTTGGTGGACAGGGAGGCCGAGCAGTACTTC
CASSLVDREAEQYF
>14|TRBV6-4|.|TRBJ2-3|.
TGTGCCAGCAGTGACTCCGTCCGCACAGATACGCAGTATTTT
CASSDSVRTDTQYF
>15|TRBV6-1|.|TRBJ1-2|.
TGTGCCAGCGGTGTTTCAGGGGCTACTAACTATGGCTACACCTTC
CASGVSGATNYGYTF
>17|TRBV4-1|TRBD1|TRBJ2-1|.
TGCGCCAGCAGCCAAAGGGGAACCGGGACAGGGAGGGATGAGCAGTTCTTC
CASSQRGTGTGRDEQFF
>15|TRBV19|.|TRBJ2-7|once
TGTGCCAGTACGGATTTCGCTCAGGGGTTCCGCGAGCAGTACTTC
CASTDFAQGFREQYF
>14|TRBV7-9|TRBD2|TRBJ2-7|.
TGTTCCAGCAGCATCGGACTAGCGGCCTACGAGCAGTACTTC
CSSSIGLAAYEQYF
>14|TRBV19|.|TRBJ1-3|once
TGTGCCACCCAACGGGGGGACTCTGGAAACACCATATATTTT
CATQRGDSGNTIYF
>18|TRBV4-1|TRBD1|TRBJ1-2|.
TGCGCCAGCAGCCAAACCTCCGCCATGGGACAGTCTTTCTATGGCTACACCTTC
CASSQTSAMGQSFYGYTF
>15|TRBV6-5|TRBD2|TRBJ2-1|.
TGTGCCAGCAGCACAGCGGGAGGACCCTACAATGAGCAGTTCTTC
CASSTAGGPYNEQFF
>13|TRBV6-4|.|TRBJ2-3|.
TGTGCCAGCAGTGGGGAGCACACAGATACGCAGTATTTT
CASSGEHTDTQYF
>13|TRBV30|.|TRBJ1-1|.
TGTGCCTGGAGTGTTAATCAGGGGACTGAAGCTTTCTTT
CAWSVNQGTEAFF
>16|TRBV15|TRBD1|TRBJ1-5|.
TGTGCCACCAGCAGAAGTCGAGGACAGGGAAGCCAGCCCCAGCATTTT
CATSRSRGQGSQPQHF
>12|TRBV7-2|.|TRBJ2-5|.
TGTGCCAGCACCCCAGATTCGGAGACCCAGTACTTC
CASTPDSETQYF
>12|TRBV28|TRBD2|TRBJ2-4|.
TGTGCCAGCAGTCCGGGAGGGGACATTCAGTACTTC
CASSPGGDIQYF
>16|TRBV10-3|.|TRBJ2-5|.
TGTGCCATCGGGTACTCTCTGACCGGGAGTTTAGAGACCCAGTACTTC
CAIGYSLTGSLETQYF
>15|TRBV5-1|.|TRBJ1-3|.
TGCGCCAGCAGCCCCCGCAAGAGCTCTGGAAACACCATATATTTT
CASSPRKSSGNTIYF
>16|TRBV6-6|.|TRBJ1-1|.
TGTGCCAGCAGAACCGGGACATGGGACATGAACACTGAAGCTTTCTTT
CASRTGTWDMNTEAFF
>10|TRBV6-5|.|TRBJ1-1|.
TGTGCCAGCAGTGAAGCTCCGGTCTTCTTT
CASSEAPVFF
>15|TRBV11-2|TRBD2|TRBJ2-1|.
TGTGCCAGCACCCCCTCAAGCGGGAGGGGCAATGAGCAGTTCTTC
CASTPSSGRGNEQFF
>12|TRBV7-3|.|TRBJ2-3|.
TGTGCCAGCAGCCCCGGGGTAGATACGCAGTATTTT
CASSPGVDTQYF
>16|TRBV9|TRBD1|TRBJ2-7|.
TGTGCCAGCAGCGCGGGACAGGGAGGGGCCTCCTACGAGCAGTACTTC
CASSAGQGGASYEQYF
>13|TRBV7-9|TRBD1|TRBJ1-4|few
TGTGCCAGCAGCACCCTGGACAGGGGAAAACTGTTTTTT
CASSTLDRGKLFF
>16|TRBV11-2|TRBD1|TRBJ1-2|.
TGTGCCAGCAGCTTAGAACAAATCGACAGGGCGCAGGGCTACACCTTC
CASSLEQIDRAQGYTF
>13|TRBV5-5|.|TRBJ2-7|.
TGTGCCAGCAGCTTGGTGTCGGTTTACGAGCAGTACTTC
CASSLVSVYEQYF
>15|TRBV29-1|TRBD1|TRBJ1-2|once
TGCAGCGTTGAAGAGAGCAGGGGGCATGACTATGGCTACACCTTC
CSVEESRGHDYGYTF
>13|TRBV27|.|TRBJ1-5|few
TGTGCCAGCAGGAGGGGGGGAAATCAGCCCCAGCATTTT
CASRRGGNQPQHF
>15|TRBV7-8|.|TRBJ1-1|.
TGTGCCAGCAGCTTAGTGAGGGGGTGGAACACTGAAGCTTTCTTT
CASSLVRGWNTEAFF
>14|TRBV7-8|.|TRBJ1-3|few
TGTGCCAGCAGCTTAGGAGGTTTTGGAAACACCATATATTTT
CASSLGGFGNTIYF
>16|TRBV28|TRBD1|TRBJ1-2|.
TGTGCCAGCATTAGCCCACTAGTCCAGGGGGACTATGGCTACACCTTC
CASISPLVQGDYGYTF
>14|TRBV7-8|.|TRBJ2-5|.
TGTGCCAGCAGCTTTAGCCGCAACCAAGAGATCCAGTACTTC
CASSFSRNQEIQYF
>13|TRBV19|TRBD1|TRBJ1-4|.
TGTGCCAGTAGTATCCGGACAGGGGAAAAACTGTTTTTT
CASSIRTGEKLFF
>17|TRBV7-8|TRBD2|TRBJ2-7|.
TGTGCCAGCAGCTCCCCGGGGTGGCGGGGGAACAACTACGAGCAGTACTTC
CASSSPGWRGNNYEQYF
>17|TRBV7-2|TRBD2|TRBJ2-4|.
TGTGCCAGCAGCCCGCGTGGGACTAGCTGGGTCAAAAACATTCAGTACTTC
CASSPRGTSWVKNIQYF
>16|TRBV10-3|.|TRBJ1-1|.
TGTGCCATCAGTGCACGAAGGACAGTTGAGAACACTGAAGCTTTCTTT
CAISARRTVENTEAFF
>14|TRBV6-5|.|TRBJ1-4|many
TGTGCCAGCAGCAGGTCACCAACTAATGAAAAACTGTTTTTT
CASSRSPTNEKLFF
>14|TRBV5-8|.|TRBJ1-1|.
TGTGCCAGCAGCTTTATCCAGGGGATCTCTGAAGCTTTCTTT
CASSFIQGISEAFF
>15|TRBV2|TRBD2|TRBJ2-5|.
TGTGCCAGCAGTGAGTTAGCGGGAGGGCAAGAGACCCAGTACTTC
CASSELAGGQETQYF
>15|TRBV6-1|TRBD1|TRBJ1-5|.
TGTGCCAGCAGCGAGGGGACAGACTTCATAGGGCCCCAGCATTTT
CASSEGTDFIGPQHF